The rows below give T cell receptor beta chains drawn from one sample of a study of T cells in Graves' hyperthyroidism and ophthalmopathy. TCRdb ran MiXCR on the multiplex PCR reads and lists one entry per CDR3 protein. This sample has 300,000 to 450,000 distinct CDR3 sequences; about 18% occur once, and the top ten carry approximately 33%. The sample was blood. The receptor set was obtained from a woman aged 30 to 39 with Graves' hyperthyroidism that later progressed to Graves' ophthalmopathy. Both conserved end residues are part of each CDR3. A D gene is named only where the DNA matches it firmly. Clone sizes are given selectively: once, few, many, or a class where the clone is expanded.

d_call | j_call | v_call | clone_size | cdr3_nt | cdr3_aa
- | TRBJ2-7 | TRBV5-6 | - | TGTGCCAGCAGCTACCATCGGACAGAGACATACGAGCAGTACTTC | CASSYHRTETYEQYF
TRBD2 | TRBJ2-7 | TRBV7-2 | few | TGTGCCAGCAGCTTAGATAGCGGGGGCTACTACGAGCAGTACTTC | CASSLDSGGYYEQYF
- | TRBJ1-4 | TRBV28 | many | TGTGCCAGCAGTCCAGGGATTATAGCTAATGAAAAACTGTTTTTT | CASSPGIIANEKLFF
TRBD1 | TRBJ1-5 | TRBV12-3/TRBV12-4 | few | TGTGCCAGCAGTTTCGGGACAGGGATTTACCAGCCCCAGCATTTT | CASSFGTGIYQPQHF
- | TRBJ1-2 | TRBV9 | many | TGTGCCAGCAGCTCCCGGGACTATGGCTACACCTTC | CASSSRDYGYTF
- | TRBJ1-1 | TRBV6-1 | many | TGTGCCAGCAGTGAAGTGGGAGAGGAAGCTTTCTTT | CASSEVGEEAFF
TRBD2 | TRBJ2-3 | TRBV4-2 | many | TGTGCCAGCAGCCAAGATGGGGCGGGAGGTTCGGATACGCAGTATTTT | CASSQDGAGGSDTQYF
- | TRBJ1-6 | TRBV6-2/TRBV6-3 | - | TGTGCCAGCAGTGCTCCCGGGAATTCACCCCTCCACTTT | CASSAPGNSPLHF
TRBD2 | TRBJ2-3 | TRBV2 | many | TGTGCCAGCAATCCACTAGCGACCTCCACAGATACGCAGTATTTT | CASNPLATSTDTQYF
TRBD2 | TRBJ2-2 | TRBV7-9 | few | TGTGCCAGCAGCTCGAGCGGGGCAAAGGGCGGGGAGCTGTTTTTT | CASSSSGAKGGELFF
TRBD2 | TRBJ2-7 | TRBV5-5 | many | TGTGCCAGCTCGAAGGGTACTAGCGGGAATTTCGAGCAGTACTTC | CASSKGTSGNFEQYF
- | TRBJ1-2 | TRBV20-1 | few | TGCAGTGCTCAAGGAGGGGGTTTCTATGGCTACACCTTC | CSAQGGGFYGYTF
- | TRBJ1-5 | TRBV2 | many | TGTGCCAGCAGTGAACATCCTGTTGACAGCTTTAGCAATCAGCCCCAGCATTTT | CASSEHPVDSFSNQPQHF
TRBD2 | TRBJ2-2 | TRBV11-1 | many | TGTGCCAGCAGAAGACTAGCTGGCACCGGGGAGCTGTTTTTT | CASRRLAGTGELFF
TRBD1 | TRBJ2-7 | TRBV27 | - | TGTGCCAGCACCTGGACAGGGGGCGCCAGCTACGAGCAGTACTTC | CASTWTGGASYEQYF
- | TRBJ2-7 | TRBV9 | many | TGTGCCAGCAGCGTAGGTCGGGCCTCCTACGAGCAGTACTTC | CASSVGRASYEQYF
TRBD1 | TRBJ2-5 | TRBV7-9 | few | TGTGCCAGCAGTCGCGGACAGGGGTACCAAGAGACCCAGTACTTC | CASSRGQGYQETQYF
- | TRBJ2-6 | TRBV18 | - | TGTGCCAGCTCACCACAGTTGCGGGGAACTGGGGCCAACGTCCTGACTTTC | CASSPQLRGTGANVLTF
TRBD2 | TRBJ2-1 | TRBV19 | - | TGTGCCAGTAGTATCCCGGGACTAGAGACCTACAATGAGCAGTTCTTC | CASSIPGLETYNEQFF